This T cell receptor beta chain stems from a study of blood T cell repertoires in COVID-19 (TCRdb year 2020). Background for the entire study: Samples covering the acute and convalescent phases of COVID-19 were provided by collaborators in the United States, Italy and Spain. The prospective study material was composed of cDNA or gDNA derived from T cells, B-cell-depleted T cells, or PBMCs. The dataset comprised deeply sampled blood TCRbeta repertoires from subjects exposed to, actively infected with, or recovered from COVID-19. The repertoires were released in a freely available public database intended as a resource for research on the immune response to SARS-CoV-2. Samples came from the ongoing ImmuneRACE study (first 160 participants) plus 1,254 subjects from 6 global collaborators. Sample metadata almost always included a de-identified subject ID, COVID-19 status, age in years and sex. Where available, HLA class I and class II types were taken from metadata supplied by the sample provider and were not determined by assay-based typing.

With respect to this clone: There is no known antigen for this receptor. Base quality data are lacking; no much larger clone is found one base away.

The collaborating institutions used their own protocols to collect whole blood in K2EDTA tubes. For TCRbeta analysis, collaborators shipped samples as frozen whole blood, isolated PBMCs, or DNA extracted from either of those sample types. TCRbeta CDR3 regions were amplified from genomic DNA by means of the immunoSEQ Assay, a bias-controlled multiplex PCR. The paper's data handling went like this. The number of nucleated cells in each sample was estimated from the amplification of reference gene primers within the assay. Sequence reads were collapsed and filtered to measure the absolute abundance of every unique TCRbeta CDR3 rearrangement. For each sample, productive Simpson clonality was calculated as the square root of Simpson's diversity index over productive rearrangements. In TCRdb, the immuneACCESS table is reduced to in-frame sequences with V and J assigned. These tables do not hold every clone; where another copy was compared, an unresolved V gene accounts for under half, and the others remain unexplained. The DNA was the basis for D and trimming; V, J and clone size are from that table. The sample includes 55,000 to 70,000 clones, with around 84% observed a single time. The ten most abundant clones make up under 1.3% of the sample.

At the junction V is shortened by 1 base and J by 6 bases; bases outside the gene matches: 8. CDR1 and CDR2, per the germline V gene, are MGHRA and YSYEKL. Spanning cysteine to phenylalanine, the CDR3 consists of 16 amino acids. Only the CDR3 portion is preserved as DNA: 48 bases, with reading frame beginning at the first base. General study outcomes and caveats: The amount of clinical and demographic metadata varied by source and participant and was provided uncurated.

This receptor chain uses TRBV4-1 and TRBJ2-2, with 7 middle bases fitting TRBD2. Sequenced sample: peripheral blood. This TCR was recovered from a man aged 65 to 85 with acute or convalescent COVID-19. The CDR3 corresponds to CASSQATTSKAGELFF. In nucleotide form, the sequence is TGCGCCAGCAGCCAAGCTACGACTAGCAAGGCCGGGGAGCTGTTTTTT.